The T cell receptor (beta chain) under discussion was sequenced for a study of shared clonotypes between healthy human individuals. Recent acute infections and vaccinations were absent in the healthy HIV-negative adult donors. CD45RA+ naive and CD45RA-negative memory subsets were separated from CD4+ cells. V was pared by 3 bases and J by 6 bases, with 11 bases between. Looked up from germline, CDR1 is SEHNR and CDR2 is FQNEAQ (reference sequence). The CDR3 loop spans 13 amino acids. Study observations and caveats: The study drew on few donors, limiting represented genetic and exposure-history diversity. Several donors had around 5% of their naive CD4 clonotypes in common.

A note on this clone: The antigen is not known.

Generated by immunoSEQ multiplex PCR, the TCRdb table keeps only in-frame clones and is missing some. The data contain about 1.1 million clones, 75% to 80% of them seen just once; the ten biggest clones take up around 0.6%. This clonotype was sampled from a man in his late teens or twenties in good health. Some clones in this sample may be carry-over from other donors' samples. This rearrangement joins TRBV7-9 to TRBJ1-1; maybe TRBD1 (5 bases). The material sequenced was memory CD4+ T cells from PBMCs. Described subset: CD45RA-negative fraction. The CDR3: CASSFTGTSEAFF. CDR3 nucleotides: TGTGCCAGCAGCTTCACCGGGACCTCTGAAGCTTTCTTT.